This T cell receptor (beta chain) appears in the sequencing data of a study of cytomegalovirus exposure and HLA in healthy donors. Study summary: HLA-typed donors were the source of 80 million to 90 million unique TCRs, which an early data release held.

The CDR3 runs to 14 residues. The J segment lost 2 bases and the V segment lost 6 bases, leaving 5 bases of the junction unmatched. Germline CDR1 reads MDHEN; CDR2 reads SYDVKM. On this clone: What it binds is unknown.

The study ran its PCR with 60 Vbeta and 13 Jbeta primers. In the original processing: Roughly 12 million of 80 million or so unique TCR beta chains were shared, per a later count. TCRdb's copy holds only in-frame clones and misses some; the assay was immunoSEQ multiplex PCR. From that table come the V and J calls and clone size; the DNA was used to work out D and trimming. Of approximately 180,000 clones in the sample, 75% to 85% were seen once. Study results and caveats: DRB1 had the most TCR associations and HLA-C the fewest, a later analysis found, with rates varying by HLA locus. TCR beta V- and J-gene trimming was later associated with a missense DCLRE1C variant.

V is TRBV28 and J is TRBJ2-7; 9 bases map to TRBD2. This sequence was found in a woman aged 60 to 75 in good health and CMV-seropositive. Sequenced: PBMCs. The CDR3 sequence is CASRREGYAYEQYF. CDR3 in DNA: TGTGCCAGCAGGCGGGAGGGATATGCCTACGAGCAGTACTTC. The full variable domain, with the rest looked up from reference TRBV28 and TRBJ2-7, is DVKVTQSSRYLVKRTGEKVFLECVQDMDHENMFWYRQDPGLGLRLIYFSYDVKMKEKGDIPEGYSVSREKKERFSLILESASTNQTSMYLCASRREGYAYEQYFGPGTRLTVT.